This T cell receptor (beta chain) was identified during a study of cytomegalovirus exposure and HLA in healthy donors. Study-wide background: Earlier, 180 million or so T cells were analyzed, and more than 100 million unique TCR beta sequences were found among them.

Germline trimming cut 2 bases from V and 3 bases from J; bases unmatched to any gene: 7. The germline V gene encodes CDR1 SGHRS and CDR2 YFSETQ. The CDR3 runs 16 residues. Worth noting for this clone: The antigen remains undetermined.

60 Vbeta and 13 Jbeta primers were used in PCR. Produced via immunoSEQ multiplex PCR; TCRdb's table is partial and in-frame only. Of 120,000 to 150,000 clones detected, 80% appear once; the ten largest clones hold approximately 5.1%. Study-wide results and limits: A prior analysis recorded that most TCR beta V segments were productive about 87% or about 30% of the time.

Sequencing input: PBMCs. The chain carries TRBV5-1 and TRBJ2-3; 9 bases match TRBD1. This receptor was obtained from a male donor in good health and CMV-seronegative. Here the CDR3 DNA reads TGCGCCAGCAGCTTTCCCGGGACAGGGTCGACAGATACGCAGTATTTT. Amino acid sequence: CASSFPGTGSTDTQYF. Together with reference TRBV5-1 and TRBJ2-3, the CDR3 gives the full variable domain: KAGVTQTPRYLIKTRGQQVTLSCSPISGHRSVSWYQQTPGQGLQFLFEYFSETQRNKGNFPGRFSGRQFSNSRSEMNVSTLELGDSALYLCASSFPGTGSTDTQYFGPGTRLTVL.